This is a list of T cell receptor beta chains from one sample in a study of CD8+ T cells in alopecia areata. TCRdb's copy holds only in-frame clones and misses some; the assay was immunoSEQ multiplex PCR. Of 150,000 to 200,000 clones listed, 50% to 60% were seen once; the top ten hold roughly 14%. Sequences were derived from CD4+ T cells sorted from blood, sampled at week 0. The receptors here all came from a human donor with alopecia areata. The CDR3 runs from the conserved cysteine through the conserved F or W. A D gene is named only where the DNA matches it firmly. Expanded clones are given a class, and other clones once, few, many or no size at all.

V	size	J	D	length	CDR3	DNA
TRBV29-1	-	TRBJ2-6	-	13	CSATGPGANVLTF	TGCAGCGCCACAGGCCCTGGGGCCAACGTCCTGACTTTC
TRBV7-9	-	TRBJ2-5	TRBD2	19	CASSSSRTSGGVIEETQYF	TGTGCCAGCAGCTCCAGCCGGACTAGCGGGGGGGTAATTGAAGAGACCCAGTACTTC
TRBV5-1	few	TRBJ1-1	TRBD1	14	CASSLERTGRRAFF	TGCGCCAGCAGCTTGGAGAGGACAGGGAGAAGAGCTTTCTTT
TRBV29-1	-	TRBJ2-5	TRBD1	15	CSAVKSTGGGETQYF	TGCAGCGCTGTAAAGTCAACAGGGGGCGGGGAGACCCAGTACTTC
TRBV29-1	-	TRBJ1-4	-	14	CSVEWRASNEKLFF	TGCAGCGTTGAATGGAGAGCTTCTAATGAAAAACTGTTTTTT
TRBV7-6	-	TRBJ2-1	-	14	CASSLGTITNEQFF	TGTGCCAGCAGCTTAGGCACGATAACCAATGAGCAGTTCTTC
TRBV6-1	-	TRBJ1-5	TRBD1	13	CASSEEMDRVQHF	TGTGCCAGCAGTGAGGAGATGGACAGGGTGCAGCATTTT
TRBV7-3	-	TRBJ1-1	-	13	CASSLTRYTEAFF	TGTGCCAGCAGCTTAACGCGGTACACTGAAGCTTTCTTT
TRBV27	-	TRBJ2-1	TRBD2	13	CASSPREGWRQFF	TGTGCCAGCAGTCCCCGGGAGGGGTGGAGGCAGTTCTTC
TRBV30	-	TRBJ1-2	-	13	CAWNFRANYGYTF	TGTGCCTGGAACTTCAGGGCCAACTATGGCTACACCTTC
TRBV19	few	TRBJ2-4	-	15	CASSKLSGAKNIQYF	TGTGCCAGTAGTAAACTTAGCGGAGCCAAAAACATTCAGTACTTC
TRBV19	-	TRBJ2-2	-	14	CASSIGAGTGELFF	TGTGCCAGTAGTATTGGGGCGGGAACCGGGGAGCTGTTTTTT
TRBV29-1	once	TRBJ2-4	-	12	CSVEVWGNIQYF	TGCAGCGTTGAGGTCTGGGGGAACATTCAGTACTTC
TRBV29-1	-	TRBJ2-3	TRBD2	16	CSVVRASGGVVDTQYF	TGCAGCGTTGTTAGGGCTAGCGGGGGGGTAGTGGATACGCAGTATTTT
TRBV5-1	few	TRBJ1-6	TRBD1	16	CASSLDLTGQNSPLHF	TGCGCCAGCAGCTTGGATTTGACGGGACAGAATTCACCCCTCCACTTT
TRBV7-2	-	TRBJ1-1	-	14	CASSLGGARSEAFF	TGTGCCAGCAGCTTAGGTGGGGCACGGTCTGAAGCTTTCTTT
TRBV5-1	-	TRBJ2-7	-	16	CASSLGGQGASYEQYF	TGCGCCAGCAGCTTGGGGGGGCAGGGAGCCTCCTACGAGCAGTACTTC
TRBV19	few	TRBJ1-5	-	16	CASSRPQGGSNQPQHF	TGTGCCAGTAGCCGTCCCCAGGGAGGGAGCAATCAGCCCCAGCATTTT
TRBV19	-	TRBJ1-2	-	15	CASSIRFLTADGYTF	TGTGCCAGTAGTATAAGGTTTCTGACAGCTGATGGCTACACCTTC
TRBV7-9	-	TRBJ1-1	-	17	CASSLGKTRQLNTEAFF	TGTGCCAGCAGCTTAGGTAAAACGAGGCAACTGAACACTGAAGCTTTCTTT
TRBV10-3	few	TRBJ2-7	TRBD1	16	CAISPPTGERYYEQYF	TGTGCCATCAGTCCCCCGACAGGGGAGAGGTACTACGAGCAGTACTTC
TRBV11-2	-	TRBJ2-3	TRBD1	14	CASSRDRDTDTQYF	TGTGCCAGCAGCCGGGACAGGGACACAGATACGCAGTATTTT
TRBV6-1	-	TRBJ2-7	-	16	CASSESVYLPSYEQYF	TGTGCCAGCAGTGAAAGTGTCTACCTCCCGTCCTACGAGCAGTACTTC
TRBV4-2	few	TRBJ2-3	-	16	CASSQDLAGYTDTQYF	TGTGCCAGCAGCCAAGATCTGGCGGGGTACACAGATACGCAGTATTTT
TRBV29-1	-	TRBJ1-6	-	14	CSVWVDGPNSPLHF	TGCAGCGTTTGGGTGGACGGCCCGAATTCACCCCTCCACTTT
TRBV11-1	-	TRBJ1-1	-	14	CASRRGRMNTEAFF	TGTGCCAGCAGACGGGGACGGATGAACACTGAAGCTTTCTTT
TRBV1	-	TRBJ2-2	-	14	CTSSQERITGELFF	TGCACCAGCAGCCAAGAGAGAATCACCGGGGAGCTGTTTTTT
TRBV5-4	-	TRBJ2-6	-	18	CASSLAQDSHSGANVLTF	TGTGCCAGCAGCTTGGCTCAGGACAGCCACTCTGGGGCCAACGTCCTGACTTTC
TRBV11-3	-	TRBJ2-1	-	14	CASSTGSSNNEQFF	TGTGCCAGCAGCACAGGGAGCTCAAACAATGAGCAGTTCTTC
TRBV6-5	-	TRBJ1-5	-	15	CASSYSWTGNQPQHF	TGTGCCAGCAGTTACTCTTGGACAGGCAATCAGCCCCAGCATTTT
TRBV30	-	TRBJ2-3	-	14	CAWSVQGWTDTQYF	TGTGCCTGGAGTGTACAGGGATGGACAGATACGCAGTATTTT
TRBV11-3	-	TRBJ2-3	TRBD1	13	CATTDRGTDTQYF	TGTGCCACGACAGACAGGGGCACAGATACGCAGTATTTT
TRBV9	-	TRBJ1-2	-	13	CASSPDRAYGYTF	TGTGCCAGCAGCCCCGACAGAGCCTATGGCTACACCTTC
TRBV2	once	TRBJ1-2	-	14	CASTRIDSNYGYTF	TGTGCCAGCACGAGGATAGACAGTAACTATGGCTACACCTTC
TRBV5-4	-	TRBJ2-2	TRBD1	15	CASSKQGARTGELFF	TGTGCCAGCAGCAAACAGGGGGCGCGAACCGGGGAGCTGTTTTTT
TRBV7-2	-	TRBJ1-2	TRBD1	13	CASSSGQGHGYTF	TGTGCCAGCAGCTCGGGACAGGGCCATGGCTACACCTTC
TRBV6-1	-	TRBJ1-5	-	12	CASKSPSQPQHF	TGTGCCAGCAAATCCCCGTCTCAGCCCCAGCATTTT
TRBV11-2	-	TRBJ2-7	TRBD1	15	CASSLDRDSPYEQYF	TGTGCCAGCAGCTTAGACAGGGACAGCCCCTACGAGCAGTACTTC
TRBV29-1	-	TRBJ2-7	TRBD1	12	CSVGQGVHEQYF	TGCAGCGTGGGACAGGGGGTCCACGAGCAGTACTTC
TRBV30	-	TRBJ2-5	TRBD1	13	CAWKVGQGETQYF	TGTGCCTGGAAGGTGGGACAGGGGGAGACCCAGTACTTC
TRBV30	-	TRBJ2-5	-	12	CAWKGGGETQYF	TGTGCCTGGAAAGGGGGTGGTGAGACCCAGTACTTC
TRBV11-2	few	TRBJ2-1	-	13	CASSVHRYNEQFF	TGTGCCAGCAGCGTACACAGATACAATGAGCAGTTCTTC
TRBV5-6	few	TRBJ2-1	-	17	CASRPALTGSPYNEQFF	TGTGCCAGCAGACCTGCCTTAACAGGGTCTCCCTACAATGAGCAGTTCTTC
TRBV2	-	TRBJ2-1	-	14	CASSDDYRDNEQFF	TGTGCCAGCAGTGACGATTACAGGGACAATGAGCAGTTCTTC
TRBV4-2	-	TRBJ2-3	TRBD2	18	CASSQDPRTSGGTDTQYF	TGTGCCAGCAGCCAAGATCCCCGGACTAGCGGGGGAACAGATACGCAGTATTTT
TRBV30	-	TRBJ2-5	TRBD2	16	CAWSVGLAGGQETQYF	TGTGCCTGGAGTGTTGGACTAGCGGGGGGGCAAGAGACCCAGTACTTC
TRBV10-2	few	TRBJ2-5	-	12	CASSELGGRRYF	TGCGCCAGCAGTGAGCTAGGGGGACGTCGCTACTTC
TRBV6-5	-	TRBJ2-3	-	11	CASSTPDTQYF	TGTGCCAGCAGTACACCAGATACGCAGTATTTT
TRBV7-2	-	TRBJ2-3	TRBD2	16	CASSFAGTSATDTQYF	TGTGCCAGCAGCTTTGCCGGGACTAGCGCCACAGATACGCAGTATTTT
TRBV18	few	TRBJ2-5	-	14	CASSPQAGKETQYF	TGTGCCAGCTCACCACAGGCAGGGAAAGAGACCCAGTACTTC
TRBV30	-	TRBJ1-2	-	13	CAWSGAANYGYTF	TGTGCCTGGAGCGGGGCAGCTAACTATGGCTACACCTTC
TRBV29-1	few	TRBJ2-4	-	13	CSVEGRNKNIQYF	TGCAGCGTTGAGGGCAGAAACAAAAACATTCAGTACTTC